This note documents a single TCR beta chain sequence. This sample stems from a study of control samples from healthy donors and cancer patients. Clones were read by immunoSEQ multiplex PCR, and TCRdb kept only the in-frame ones, dropping some. The sample holds around 71,000 clones, approximately 89% seen once. V dropped 8 bases and J dropped 10 bases, with 18 bases sitting between them. CDR1 is MRHNA and CDR2 is SNTAGT in the germline V gene. The CDR3 covers 14 residues. Sequencing input: PBMCs. The rearrangement joins TRBV6-4 to TRBJ1-6; the D gene is possibly TRBD1 (5 bases). The receptor comes from a woman aged 45-60 years with head and neck cancer. The CDR3 loop reads CASPQTAGTSPLHF. The CDR3 region has the DNA TGTGCCAGCCCCCAGACCGCAGGGACCTCACCCCTCCACTTT.